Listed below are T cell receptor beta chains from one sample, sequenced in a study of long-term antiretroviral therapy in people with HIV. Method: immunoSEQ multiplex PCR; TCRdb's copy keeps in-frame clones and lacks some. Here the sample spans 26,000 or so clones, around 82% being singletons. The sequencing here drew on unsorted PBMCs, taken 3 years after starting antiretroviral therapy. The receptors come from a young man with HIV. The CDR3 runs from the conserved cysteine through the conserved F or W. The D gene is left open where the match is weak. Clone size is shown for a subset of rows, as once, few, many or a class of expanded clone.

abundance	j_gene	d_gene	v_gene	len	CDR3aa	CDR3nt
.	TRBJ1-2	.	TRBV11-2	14	CASSSQTRPSGYTF	TGTGCCAGCAGCTCCCAGACACGACCATCTGGCTACACCTTC
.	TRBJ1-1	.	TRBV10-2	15	CASRMFETGNTEAFF	TGCGCCAGCAGAATGTTCGAGACGGGGAACACTGAAGCTTTCTTT
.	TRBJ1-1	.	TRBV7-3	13	CASSPSSVGEAFF	TGTGCCAGCAGCCCAAGTTCAGTAGGTGAAGCTTTCTTT
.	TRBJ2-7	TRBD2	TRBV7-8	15	CASSLVAGGLYEQYF	TGTGCCAGCAGCTTAGTAGCGGGGGGCCTCTACGAGCAGTACTTC
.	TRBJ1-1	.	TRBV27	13	CASSLTALTEAFF	TGTGCCAGCAGTCTAACTGCTTTGACTGAAGCTTTCTTT
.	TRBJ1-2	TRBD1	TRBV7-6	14	CASSPGGLNYGYTF	TGTGCCAGCAGCCCAGGGGGGTTAAACTATGGCTACACCTTC
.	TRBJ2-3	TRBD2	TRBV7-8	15	CASSPSGGDADTQYF	TGTGCCAGCAGCCCCTCCGGGGGGGATGCAGATACGCAGTATTTT
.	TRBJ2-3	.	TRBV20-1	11	CSVRGTDTQYF	TGCAGTGTTCGGGGCACAGATACGCAGTATTTT
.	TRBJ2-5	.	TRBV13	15	CASSLVGQGQGTQYF	TGTGCCAGCAGCTTAGTTGGGCAGGGGCAAGGGACCCAGTACTTC
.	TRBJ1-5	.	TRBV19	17	CASSIDLGGVLFQPQHF	TGTGCCAGTAGTATAGATCTAGGGGGGGTGTTGTTTCAGCCCCAGCATTTT
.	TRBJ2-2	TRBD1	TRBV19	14	CASSNRGLAGELFF	TGTGCCAGTAGCAACAGGGGGTTGGCCGGGGAGCTGTTTTTT
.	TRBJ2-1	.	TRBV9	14	CASSVGTSSAEQFF	TGTGCCAGCAGCGTGGGAACTAGCTCAGCTGAGCAGTTCTTC
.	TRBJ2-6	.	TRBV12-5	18	CASGWRPAGQSRANVLTF	TGTGCTAGTGGTTGGCGGCCTGCAGGACAAAGTCGGGCCAACGTCCTGACTTTC
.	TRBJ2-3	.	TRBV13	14	CASSSSIEGDTQYF	TGTGCCAGCAGCTCCTCAATAGAGGGAGATACGCAGTATTTT
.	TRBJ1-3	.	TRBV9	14	CASSVQSSGNTIYF	TGTGCCAGCAGCGTACAGTCGTCAGGAAACACCATATATTTT
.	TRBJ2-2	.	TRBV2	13	CASMGPNTGELFF	TGTGCCAGCATGGGGCCTAACACCGGGGAGCTGTTTTTT
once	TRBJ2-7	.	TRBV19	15	CASSIAMTGAYEQYF	TGTGCCAGTAGTATAGCCATGACTGGCGCCTACGAGCAGTACTTC
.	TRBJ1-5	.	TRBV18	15	CASSSGSGRNQPQHF	TGTGCCAGCTCCTCGGGGTCGGGGAGGAATCAGCCCCAGCATTTT
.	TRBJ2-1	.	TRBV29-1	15	CSVTGTTSSYNEQFF	TGCAGCGTAACCGGGACCACAAGCTCCTACAATGAGCAGTTCTTC
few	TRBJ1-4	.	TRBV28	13	CATKGGTNEKLFF	TGTGCCACGAAAGGCGGTACTAATGAAAAACTGTTTTTT
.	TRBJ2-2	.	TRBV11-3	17	CASSTPTGTTNTGELFF	TGTGCCAGCAGCACACCTACAGGGACAACGAACACCGGGGAGCTGTTTTTT
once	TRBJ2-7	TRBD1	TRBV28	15	CASRPPGTGAYEQYF	TGTGCCAGCAGACCCCCCGGGACAGGGGCCTACGAGCAGTACTTC
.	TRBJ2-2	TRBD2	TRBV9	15	CASSVAGTSSGELFF	TGTGCCAGCAGCGTAGCTGGGACTAGTTCCGGGGAGCTGTTTTTT
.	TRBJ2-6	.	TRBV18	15	CASSPVDSGANVLTF	TGTGCCAGCTCACCGGTAGACTCTGGGGCCAACGTCCTGACTTTC
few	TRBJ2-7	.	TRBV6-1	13	CASRIDGSYEQYF	TGTGCCAGCAGAATTGACGGTTCCTACGAGCAGTACTTC
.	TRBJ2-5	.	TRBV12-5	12	CASGLGGTTQYF	TGTGCTAGTGGTTTGGGCGGGACTACCCAGTACTTC
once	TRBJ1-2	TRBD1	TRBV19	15	CASSIGTGARYGYTF	TGTGCCAGTAGTATTGGGACAGGGGCTCGGTATGGCTACACCTTC
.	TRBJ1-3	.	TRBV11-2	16	CASSFAAPFSGNTIYF	TGTGCCAGCAGCTTCGCTGCCCCATTCTCTGGAAACACCATATATTTT
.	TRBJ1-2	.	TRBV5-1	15	CASSLWSGPNYGYTF	TGCGCCAGCAGCTTGTGGTCAGGCCCCAACTATGGCTACACCTTC
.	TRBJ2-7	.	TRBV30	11	CAWSEVHEQYF	TGTGCCTGGAGTGAAGTCCACGAGCAGTACTTC
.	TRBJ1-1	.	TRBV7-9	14	CASSLPDQNTEAFF	TGTGCCAGCAGCCTCCCCGACCAGAACACTGAAGCTTTCTTT
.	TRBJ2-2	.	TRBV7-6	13	CASSTRSTGELFF	TGTGCCAGCAGCACCCGCAGCACCGGGGAGCTGTTTTTT
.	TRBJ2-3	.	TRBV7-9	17	CASSLVDSTSSTDTQYF	TGTGCCAGCAGCTTAGTAGACTCCACGTCGAGCACAGATACGCAGTATTTT
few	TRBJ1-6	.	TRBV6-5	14	CASSYASENSPLHF	TGTGCCAGCAGTTACGCCAGCGAGAATTCACCCCTCCACTTT
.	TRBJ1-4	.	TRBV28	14	CASSLGSRREKLFF	TGTGCCAGCAGTTTAGGTTCGAGGAGAGAAAAACTGTTTTTT
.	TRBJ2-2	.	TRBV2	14	CASSVGSYTGELFF	TGTGCCAGCAGTGTTGGCTCGTATACCGGGGAGCTGTTTTTT
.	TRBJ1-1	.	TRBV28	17	CASSPQTGLVGYTEAFF	TGTGCCAGCAGTCCTCAGACAGGTTTAGTGGGGTACACTGAAGCTTTCTTT
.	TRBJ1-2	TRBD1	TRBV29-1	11	CSVGQDYGYTF	TGCAGCGTCGGACAGGACTATGGCTACACCTTC
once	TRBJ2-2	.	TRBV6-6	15	CASSYSRAGTGELFF	TGTGCCAGCAGTTACTCCAGGGCGGGCACCGGGGAGCTGTTTTTT
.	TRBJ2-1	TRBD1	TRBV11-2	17	CASSLGKTRTGGNEQFF	TGTGCCAGCAGCTTGGGGAAGACCCGTACAGGGGGCAATGAGCAGTTCTTC
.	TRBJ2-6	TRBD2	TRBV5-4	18	CASTLRGGGFSGANVLTF	TGTGCCAGCACCCTCCGCGGGGGGGGCTTCTCTGGGGCCAACGTCCTGACTTTC
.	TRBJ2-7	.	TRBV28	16	CASSLWGTGSSYEQYF	TGTGCCAGCAGTTTATGGGGGACGGGGTCCTCCTACGAGCAGTACTTC
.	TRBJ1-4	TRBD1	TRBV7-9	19	CASSPSARGQGLFGEKLFF	TGTGCCAGCAGCCCTAGTGCGAGGGGACAGGGGTTATTTGGTGAAAAACTGTTTTTT
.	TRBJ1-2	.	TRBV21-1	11	CASTPSEGYTF	TGTGCCAGCACCCCCAGTGAAGGCTACACCTTC
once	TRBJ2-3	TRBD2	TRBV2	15	CASSERSGGTDTQYF	TGTGCCAGCAGTGAGAGAAGCGGGGGAACAGATACGCAGTATTTT
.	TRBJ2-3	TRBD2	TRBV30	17	CAWSNQRTSGGADTQYF	TGTGCCTGGAGTAACCAACGGACTAGCGGGGGGGCAGATACGCAGTATTTT
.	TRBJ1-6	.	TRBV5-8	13	CASSSGGYSPLHF	TGTGCCAGCAGCTCCGGGGGGTATTCACCCCTCCACTTT
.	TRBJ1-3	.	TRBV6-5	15	CASSQQGVSGNTIYF	TGTGCCAGCAGTCAACAGGGTGTCTCTGGAAACACCATATATTTT
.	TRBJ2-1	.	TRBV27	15	CASSLAGHPYNEQFF	TGTGCCAGCAGTTTAGCAGGTCACCCCTACAATGAGCAGTTCTTC
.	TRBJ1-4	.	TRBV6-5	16	CASSYSRHKTGEKLFF	TGTGCCAGCAGTTACTCCCGACATAAAACCGGGGAAAAACTGTTTTTT
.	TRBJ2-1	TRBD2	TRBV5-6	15	CASRLTSGGFDEQFF	TGTGCCAGCAGACTTACTAGCGGGGGGTTCGATGAGCAGTTCTTC
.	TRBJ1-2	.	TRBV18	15	CASSGRDTTNYGYTF	TGTGCCAGCTCAGGCCGGGACACCACTAACTATGGCTACACCTTC
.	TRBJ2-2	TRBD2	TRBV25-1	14	CASMGGGPTGELFF	TGTGCCAGCATGGGCGGGGGGCCCACCGGGGAGCTGTTTTTT
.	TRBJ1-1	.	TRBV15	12	CATSTTVAEAFF	TGTGCCACCAGCACGACGGTAGCTGAAGCTTTCTTT
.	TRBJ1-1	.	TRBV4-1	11	CASRGNTEAFF	TGCGCCAGCCGCGGGAACACTGAAGCTTTCTTT
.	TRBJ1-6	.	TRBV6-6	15	CASTFLGQVNSPLHF	TGTGCCAGCACCTTCCTGGGACAAGTTAATTCACCCCTCCACTTT